This TCR beta chain was profiled in a study of OX40 agonist ivuxolimab in advanced cancers. Study background: Patients were dosed intravenously with ivuxolimab at 0.01 to 10 mg/kg every 2 weeks. Eligibility admitted prior anti-PD-1, anti-PD-L1 or anti-CTLA-4 therapy; roughly 37% had some. Overall study results and limits: At doses 0.1 to 3.0 mg/kg, CD4+ and CD8+ clones expanded. Low normalized T-cell clonal expansion was also seen in some nonresponders.

Method: immunoSEQ multiplex PCR; TCRdb's copy keeps in-frame clones and lacks some. The table lists tens of thousands of clones, 91% of them singletons. As for this clone: Its cognate antigen is unknown.

Germline loops: CDR1 SEHNR, CDR2 FQNEAQ (reference sequence). Trimming cost V 1 base and J 4 bases, with 4 bases left between them. The CDR3 is made up of 12 amino acids. This chain uses TRBV7-9 with TRBJ1-2; no firm D call. The clonotype comes from an adult with an advanced solid tumor such as melanoma, head and neck, liver or kidney cancer. Sample: CD4+ or CD8+ T cells sorted from blood, taken in a trial of the OX40 agonist ivuxolimab. The CDR3 bases are TGTGCCAGCAGCTTAGTGTCCTATGGCTACACCTTC. Translated: CASSLVSYGYTF.